This T cell receptor beta chain came from a study of cytomegalovirus exposure and HLA in healthy donors. General study points: Researchers reported that a few CMV-associated chains were confirmed in vitro as CMV antigen-specific.

Trimming took 7 bases from V and 5 from J, leaving 11 bases between them. Germline V gene sequence: CDR1 SNHLY, CDR2 FYNNEI. The CDR3 contains 12 residues. Measured with immunoSEQ multiplex PCR; TCRdb has only the in-frame clones, and not every one. The sample lists around 140,000 clones; roughly 87% were seen once. About this clone itself: Antigen unknown.

This receptor was obtained from a man younger than 35 in good health and CMV-seropositive. Sequenced input: PBMCs. This chain connects TRBV2 to TRBJ1-2, with D perhaps matching TRBD1 (6 bases). The CDR3 nucleotides read TGTGCCAGCAACCGGGACATTTATGGCTACACCTTC. Translation gives CASNRDIYGYTF.